These 28 T cell receptor beta chains originate from one sample sequenced in a study of cytomegalovirus exposure and HLA in healthy donors. Primers for the PCR totalled 60 Vbeta and 13 Jbeta. This table comes from immunoSEQ multiplex PCR, and its TCRdb copy is limited to in-frame clones, with some not included. Altogether 150,000 or so clones are present, roughly 80% being singletons, with the ten largest covering about 13%. Sequences were obtained from PBMCs. The receptors originated from a man aged 35 to 55 in good health and CMV-seropositive.

Only a few counts were recorded for this clone. The rearrangement uses TRBV29-1 and TRBJ1-2, with TRBD1 matching 8 bases. Trimming removed 6 bases from V and 6 bases from J; junction bases left unmatched: 3. The length of the CDR3 is 11 residues. Germline-derived CDR1 and CDR2 are SQVTM and ANQGSEA. The CDR3 DNA reads TGCAGCGTCGGGACAGGTCATGGCTACACCTTC. Translation: CSVGTGHGYTF.

The CDR3 spells CASTSGGISYNEQFF. In nucleotides, the CDR3 is TGTGCCAGCACTTCGGGAGGTATCTCCTACAATGAGCAGTTCTTC. The V and J genes are TRBV9 and TRBJ2-1, with 7 positions matching TRBD2. This CDR3 has 15 amino acids. Germline CDR1 SGDLS, CDR2 YYNGEE. J gave up 0 bases and V 6 bases, and 6 bases lay outside the gene matches.

The chain combines TRBV19 with TRBJ2-2, with TRBD1 matching 12 bases. Germline CDR1 LNHDA, CDR2 SQIVND (reference sequence). V gave up 4 bases and J gave up 1 base; unmatched junction bases: 4. CDR3 length: 17 residues. This CDR3 reads CASSTGTGGWNTGELFF. CDR3 sequence (DNA): TGTGCCAGTAGTACCGGGACAGGGGGCTGGAACACCGGGGAGCTGTTTTTT.

This clone was observed a few times. The V gene is TRBV27, the J gene TRBJ2-2, with 7 bases that match TRBD1. Losses at the gene ends were 6 bases for V and 1 base for J; bases not matched to a gene: 5. The length of the CDR3 is 15 residues. The germline CDR1 and CDR2 sequences are MNHEY and SMNVEV (reference sequence). CDR3 amino acids: CASRSGTVNTGELFF. The CDR3 nucleotides read TGTGCCAGCAGATCTGGGACAGTGAACACCGGGGAGCTGTTTTTT.

In its sample, this clone was seen a few times. The chain couples TRBV5-1 to TRBJ2-7; the match to TRBD1 covers 9 bases. Germline lookup yields CDR1 SGHRS and CDR2 YFSETQ. The CDR3 is made up of 14 amino acids. The trim removed 3 bases at V and 1 base at J, leaving 2 bases unmatched. Here the CDR3 reads CASSSGTGSYEQYF. The CDR3 bases are TGCGCCAGCAGCTCCGGGACAGGGTCCTACGAGCAGTACTTC.

The chain has TRBV7-9 and TRBJ1-4; the D gene is possibly TRBD1 (6 bases). Deletions cut 2 bases from V and 7 bases from J, with 17 bases between. This CDR3 has 16 amino acids. CDR1 SEHNR and CDR2 FQNEAQ come from the germline V gene (reference sequence). CDR3 in DNA: TGTGCCAGCAGCTTACCCTTGACAGGTAGCCTTGAAAAACTGTTTTTT. It specifies CASSLPLTGSLEKLFF.

The chain recombines TRBV7-2 with TRBJ2-1, with D tentatively TRBD1 (6 bases). V was shortened by 4 bases and J by 4 bases, with 14 bases between the two germline ends. Germline CDR1 is SGHTA and CDR2 is FQGNSA. CDR3 length equals 15 residues. In nucleotides, the CDR3 is TGTGCCAGCAGCTCGACCGGGACACGGTACAATGAGCAGTTCTTC. It yields the protein CASSSTGTRYNEQFF.

CDR3 DNA: TGTGCCAGCTCACTAGCGGGAGGTCGAGCGTCCTACGAGCAGTACTTC. Protein sequence: CASSLAGGRASYEQYF. This chain joins TRBV18 and TRBJ2-7, with 10 bases identical to TRBD2. There are 16 residues in the CDR3. J lost 1 base, V lost 4 bases, and 7 bases had no gene match. CDR1 and CDR2 (germline): KGHSH, LQKENI.

V is TRBV29-1 and J is TRBJ2-1, with 7 bases fitting TRBD2. CDR3 length: 12 residues. V was pared by 8 bases and J by 6 bases, with 7 bases of the junction left unmatched. Germline CDR1 reads SQVTM; CDR2 reads ANQGSEA. DNA of the CDR3: TGCAGCCATAAGACGGGGGGCAATGAGCAGTTCTTC. It yields the protein CSHKTGGNEQFF.

The V and J genes are TRBV27 and TRBJ2-3; 8 nucleotides align to TRBD2. The germline CDR1 and CDR2 sequences are MNHEY and SMNVEV (reference sequence). Unmatched junction bases numbered 11, after V lost 2 bases and J lost 1 base. The CDR3 loop spans 18 amino acids. The CDR3: CASSLEPGGNRGTDTQYF. For the CDR3, the DNA is TGTGCCAGCAGTTTAGAGCCGGGGGGGAACCGAGGCACAGATACGCAGTATTTT.

The chain employs TRBV7-8 and TRBJ2-5, with TRBD2 matching over 7 bases. V gave up 4 bases and J gave up 5 bases; unmatched junction bases: 10. CDR3 length: 15 residues. CDR1 SGHVS and CDR2 FQNEAQ come from the germline V gene. The CDR3 protein is CASSSRAGFKETQYF. DNA of the CDR3: TGTGCCAGCAGCTCACGAGCGGGATTTAAGGAGACCCAGTACTTC.

This chain joins TRBV27 and TRBJ2-2, with TRBD1 matching 9 bases. Germline CDR1 is MNHEY and CDR2 is SMNVEV (reference sequence). Trimming removed 6 bases from V and 6 bases from J; junction bases left unmatched: 5. There are 14 residues in the CDR3. The CDR3 DNA reads TGTGCCAGCAGGCGAACAGGGGGCCCCGGGGAGCTGTTTTTT. This codes for CASRRTGGPGELFF.

The chain recombines TRBV13 with TRBJ1-1; D perhaps matches TRBD1 (5 bases). Germline CDR1 and CDR2: PRHDT and FYEKMQ (reference sequence). Trimming cost V 5 bases and J 4 bases, with 17 bases left between them. There are 15 residues in the CDR3. CDR3 protein: CASSPGRGSATEAFF. CDR3 sequence (DNA): TGTGCCAGCAGCCCGGGGCGGGGGTCGGCCACTGAAGCTTTCTTT.

The sample holds a few counts of this clone. V gene TRBV5-6 combines with J gene TRBJ2-5; D is perhaps TRBD2 (6 bases). Germline CDR1 reads SGHDT; CDR2 reads YYEEEE. V lost 0 bases and J 11 bases, leaving 20 bases between the germline ends. The CDR3 loop spans 15 amino acids. The CDR3 region is CASSLDAQTFREQYF. The CDR3 DNA is TGTGCCAGCAGCTTGGATGCACAGACTTTTCGGGAGCAGTACTTC. The entire variable domain, with the rest obtained from reference TRBV5-6 and TRBJ2-5, is as follows: DAGVTQSPTHLIKTRGQQVTLRCSPKSGHDTVSWYQQALGQGPQFIFQYYEEEERQRGNFPDRFSGHQFPNYSSELNVNALLLGDSALYLCASSLDAQTFREQYFGPGTRLLVL.

This clone was recorded only once. This chain connects TRBV19 to TRBJ2-6; 8 nucleotides line up with TRBD1. Trimming took 6 bases from V and 2 from J; bases not matched to a gene: 15. Germline V gives CDR1 LNHDA, CDR2 SQIVND (reference sequence). CDR3 length: 19 amino acids. CDR3 coding DNA: TGTGCCAGTAGAACGGCCGTGACAGGGGTTTCCGCTGGGGCCAACGTCCTGACTTTC. Amino acids: CASRTAVTGVSAGANVLTF.

The rearrangement links TRBV5-6 to TRBJ1-1; possible D gene TRBD1, 5 bases. Trimming took 4 bases from V and 1 from J, leaving 11 bases between them. The CDR3 extends over 14 amino acids. Germline CDR1 SGHDT, CDR2 YYEEEE. DNA of the CDR3: TGTGCCAGCAGCCCGCGACAGTGGAACACTGAAGCTTTCTTT. This translates into CASSPRQWNTEAFF.

The chain joins TRBV6-1 to TRBJ1-5; maybe TRBD1 (5 bases). This CDR3 comprises 15 residues. Trimming stripped 2 bases from V and 5 bases from J, with 13 bases between. Germline assignment: CDR1 MNHNS and CDR2 SASEGT. The CDR3 is CASSESAGGDQPQHF. In DNA form, the CDR3 reads TGTGCCAGCAGTGAATCGGCAGGAGGGGATCAGCCCCAGCATTTT.

The CDR3 DNA follows: TGTGCCAGCAGTTCCCAGGTTTCTTTCAATCAGCCCCAGCATTTT. This translates into CASSSQVSFNQPQHF. The gene calls are TRBV28 and TRBJ1-5; no clear D. Germline lookup yields CDR1 MDHEN and CDR2 SYDVKM. Between the trimmed V and J ends, which lost 4 bases and 3 bases, there was a span of 13 bases. This CDR3 region has 15 residues.

The rearrangement links TRBV7-8 to TRBJ2-3, with TRBD2 identical over 11 bases. The trim removed 4 bases at V and 4 bases at J, leaving 13 bases unmatched. Germline assignment: CDR1 SGHVS and CDR2 FQNEAQ. The CDR3 spans 18 residues. The CDR3 loop reads CASSSTSGSFLPPDTQYF. CDR3 bases: TGTGCCAGCAGCTCTACTAGCGGGAGTTTTTTACCCCCAGATACGCAGTATTTT.

The V gene is TRBV28, the J gene TRBJ2-2, with 8 bases matching TRBD1. The germline V gene encodes CDR1 MDHEN and CDR2 SYDVKM. The CDR3 loop spans 15 amino acids. J gave up 6 bases and V 5 bases, and 8 bases lay outside the gene matches. This chain's CDR3 is CASSRPADRAGELFF. For the CDR3, the DNA is TGTGCCAGCAGTCGCCCCGCGGACAGGGCCGGGGAGCTGTTTTTT.

The V gene is TRBV5-8, the J gene TRBJ1-5; 10 bases are shared with TRBD1. J lost 7 bases, V lost 0 bases, and 4 bases had no gene match. From germline, CDR1 is SGHTS and CDR2 YDEGEE. This CDR3 contains 15 residues. The CDR3 sequence is CASSLASTGGQPQHF. The CDR3 DNA sequence: TGTGCCAGCAGCTTGGCGTCGACAGGGGGCCAGCCCCAGCATTTT. Combining the CDR3 with reference TRBV5-8 and TRBJ1-5 gives the whole variable domain EAGVTQSPTHLIKTRGQQATLRCSPISGHTSVYWYQQALGLGLQFLLWYDEGEERNRGNFPPRFSGRQFPNYSSELNVNALELEDSALYLCASSLASTGGQPQHFGDGTRLSIL.

The J gene is TRBJ1-2, the V gene TRBV9; TRBD1 might be the D (6 bases). V lost 1 base to trimming and J lost 2 bases, with 12 bases between them. CDR1 SGDLS and CDR2 YYNGEE come from the germline V gene. The CDR3 contains 15 residues. The CDR3 protein is CASSVQGQSNYGYTF. The CDR3 DNA reads as TGTGCCAGCAGCGTACAGGGGCAGTCCAACTATGGCTACACCTTC.

This sequence joins TRBV4-2 and TRBJ1-1; 7 bases agree with TRBD1. V lost 0 bases, J lost 11 bases, and 6 bases stayed unmatched. The CDR3 sequence is 13 residues long. Germline V gene lookup returns CDR1 LGHNA and CDR2 YNFKEQ. The CDR3 loop reads CASSQDRGGGAFF. CDR3 sequence (DNA): TGTGCCAGCAGCCAAGATCGTGGAGGGGGCGCTTTCTTT.

This clone appeared a few times. The chain is built from TRBV5-5 and TRBJ2-2; D might be TRBD2 (6 bases). Germline V gives CDR1 SGHKS, CDR2 YYEKEE (reference sequence). The CDR3 sequence is 15 residues long. Trimming took off 0 bases at V and 3 bases at J, with 9 bases between the two ends. The CDR3 sequence is CASSLDGSYTGELFF. As DNA, the CDR3 is TGTGCCAGCAGCTTGGACGGGAGCTACACCGGGGAGCTGTTTTTT. Filled out from reference TRBV5-5 and TRBJ2-2, the complete variable domain reads DAGVTQSPTHLIKTRGQQVTLRCSPISGHKSVSWYQQVLGQGPQFIFQYYEKEERGRGNFPDRFSARQFPNYSSELNVNALLLGDSALYLCASSLDGSYTGELFFGEGSRLTVL.

The chain uses TRBV15 and TRBJ1-2, with 8 nucleotides matching TRBD1. The CDR3 is made up of 17 amino acids. Germline V gene sequence: CDR1 LNHNV, CDR2 YYDKDF (reference sequence). With 3 bases clipped from V and 2 bases from J, the junction kept 11 bases outside the gene matches. In nucleotides, the CDR3 is TGTGCCACCAGCAGCAATGGACAGGGAGGAATCAACTATGGCTACACCTTC. Its translation is CATSSNGQGGINYGYTF.

The chain combines TRBV12-5 with TRBJ1-2; D unresolved. Trimming shortened V by 1 base and J by 8 bases, and 14 bases separated the two germline ends. Looked up from germline, CDR1 is LGHNT and CDR2 is FRNRAP. This CDR3 comprises 14 residues. The CDR3 is CASGLELPPRGYTF. CDR3 nucleotides: TGTGCTAGTGGTTTGGAACTGCCGCCGCGCGGCTACACCTTC.

The V call is TRBV7-8, the J call TRBJ2-1; no reliable D call. Trimming took 1 base from V and 0 from J, leaving 4 bases between them. The CDR3 totals 14 residues. Germline CDR1 SGHVS, CDR2 FQNEAQ. CDR3 nucleotide sequence: TGTGCCAGCAGCTTAGGGAGCTCCTACAATGAGCAGTTCTTC. Its translation is CASSLGSSYNEQFF.

The V gene is TRBV27, the J gene TRBJ2-5; 8 bases match TRBD2. The CDR3 has 14 residues. The V and J ends lost 3 bases and 5 bases, in that order; junction bases with no gene match: 5. Germline CDR1 MNHEY, CDR2 SMNVEV (reference sequence). This CDR3 reads CASSLRTSSETQYF. The CDR3 DNA follows: TGTGCCAGCAGTTTGCGGACTAGCTCCGAGACCCAGTACTTC.